The clone carrying this T cell receptor (beta chain) was observed a few times. As yet, its antigen is unknown. The CDR3 loop spans 17 amino acids. Germline assignment: CDR1 MNHEY and CDR2 SMNVEV (reference sequence). With a J-beta primer mix and a sample-barcoded 5' primer, a second PCR ran about 7 to 12 cycles. TCRdb itself ran the 5' RACE reads through MiXCR, one entry per CDR3 protein. The table records around 500,000 distinct CDR3 sequences, about 28% of them present only once. The sample comes from a study of blood T cells in healthy people across ages. Overall study results and limits: Calculation of diversity from one million T cells yielded estimates considered to be underestimates.

These data also featured in a second study, about T cells of mothers and their children. From that paper: The study sampled three healthy Caucasian mothers and their six children.

This clonotype was sampled from a boy aged 2 to 9 in good health. V is TRBV27 and J is TRBJ2-5, with D maybe TRBD2 (6 bases). The tail of the sequence fits TRBJ2-1 better, so the J call may be wrong. The sample was blood. The CDR3 bases are TGTGCCAGCAGTTTACTTAGCGGAGAGGTCCGTCACAATGAGCAGTTCTTC. This codes for CASSLLSGEVRHNEQFF.